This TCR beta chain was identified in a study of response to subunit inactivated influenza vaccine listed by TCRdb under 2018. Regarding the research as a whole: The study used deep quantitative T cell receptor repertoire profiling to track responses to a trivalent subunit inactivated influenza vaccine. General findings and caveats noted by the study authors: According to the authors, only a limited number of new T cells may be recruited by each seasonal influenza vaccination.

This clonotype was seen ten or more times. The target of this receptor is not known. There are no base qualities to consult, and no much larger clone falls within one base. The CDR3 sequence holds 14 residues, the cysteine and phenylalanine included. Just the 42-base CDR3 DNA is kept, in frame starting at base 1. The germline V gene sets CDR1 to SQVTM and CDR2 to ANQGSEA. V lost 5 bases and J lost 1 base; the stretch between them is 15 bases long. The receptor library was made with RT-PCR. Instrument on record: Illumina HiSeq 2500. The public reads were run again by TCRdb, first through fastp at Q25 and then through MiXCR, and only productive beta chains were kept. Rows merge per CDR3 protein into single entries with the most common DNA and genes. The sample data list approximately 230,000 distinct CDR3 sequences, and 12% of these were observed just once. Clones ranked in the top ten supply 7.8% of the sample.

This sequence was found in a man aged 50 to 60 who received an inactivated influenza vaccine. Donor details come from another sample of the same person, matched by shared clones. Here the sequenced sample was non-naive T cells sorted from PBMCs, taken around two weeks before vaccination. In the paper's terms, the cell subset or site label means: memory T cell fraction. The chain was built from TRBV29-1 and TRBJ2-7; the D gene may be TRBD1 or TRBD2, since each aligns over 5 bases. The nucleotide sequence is TGCAGCGTTCGTAGTGGGACCGCGTCCTACGAGCAGTACTTC. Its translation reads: CSVRSGTASYEQYF.